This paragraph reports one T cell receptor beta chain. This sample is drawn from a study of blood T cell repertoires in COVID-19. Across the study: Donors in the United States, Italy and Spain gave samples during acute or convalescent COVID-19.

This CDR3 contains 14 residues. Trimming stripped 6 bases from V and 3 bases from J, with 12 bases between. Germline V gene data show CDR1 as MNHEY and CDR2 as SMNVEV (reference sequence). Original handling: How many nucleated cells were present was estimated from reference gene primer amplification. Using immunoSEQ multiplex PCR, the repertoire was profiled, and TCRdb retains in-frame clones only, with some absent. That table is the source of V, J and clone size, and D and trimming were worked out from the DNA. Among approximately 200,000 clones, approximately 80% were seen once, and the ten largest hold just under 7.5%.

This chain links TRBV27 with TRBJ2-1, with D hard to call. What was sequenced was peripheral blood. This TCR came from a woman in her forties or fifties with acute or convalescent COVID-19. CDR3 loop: CASSRRGFYNEQFF. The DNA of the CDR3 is TGTGCCAGCAGCCGCCGTGGCTTCTACAATGAGCAGTTCTTC.